A selection of T cell receptor beta chains follows, all from one sample in a study of T-cell reconstitution after alpha-beta-depleted transplantation in children. Each CDR3 protein is one row after TCRdb ran MiXCR on the PCR reads. In the table there are approximately 510,000 distinct CDR3 sequences, about 17% of which are singletons. Sequences were derived from PBMCs from the stem cell graft donor, sampled from the stem cell graft. These receptor sequences come from a human donor who donated a stem cell graft to a child with acute lymphoblastic leukemia. The CDR3 runs from the conserved cysteine through the conserved F or W. D genes are given only for firm matches. Expanded clones are given a class, and other clones once, few, many or no size at all.

size,J,V,D,CDR3,DNA
few,TRBJ2-7,TRBV1,-,CTSSQGLAGGGDEQYF,TGCACCAGCAGCCAGGGACTAGCGGGAGGAGGGGACGAGCAGTACTTC
-,TRBJ1-5,TRBV5-1,-,CASSLGSGGNQPQHF,TGCGCCAGCAGCTTGGGGTCGGGGGGCAATCAGCCCCAGCATTTT
few,TRBJ2-3,TRBV5-1,TRBD2,CASSDLAGAKDTQYF,TGCGCCAGCAGCGATCTAGCGGGAGCTAAAGATACGCAGTATTTT
few,TRBJ2-5,TRBV7-2,TRBD2,CASSLARASGRETQYF,TGTGCCAGCAGCTTAGCTAGGGCTAGCGGGAGGGAGACCCAGTACTTC
-,TRBJ2-3,TRBV5-1,-,CASSGPTGFTSTDTQYF,TGCGCCAGCAGCGGGCCTACCGGGTTTACTAGCACAGATACGCAGTATTTT
many,TRBJ2-1,TRBV5-1,-,CASSKAVSSYNEQFF,TGCGCCAGCAGCAAGGCGGTGAGCTCCTACAATGAGCAGTTCTTC
-,TRBJ2-7,TRBV4-2,-,CASSHGLLQYF,TGTGCCAGCAGCCATGGACTCCTCCAGTACTTC
-,TRBJ2-2,TRBV5-1,-,CASGTLLSSETGELFF,TGCGCCAGTGGCACCCTCCTTTCTAGTGAAACCGGGGAGCTGTTTTTT
-,TRBJ2-5,TRBV20-1,-,CSARDWETQYF,TGCAGTGCTAGAGATTGGGAGACCCAGTACTTC
-,TRBJ2-3,TRBV20-1,-,CSARAGVTDTQYF,TGCAGTGCTAGAGCTGGTGTCACAGATACGCAGTATTTT
few,TRBJ2-1,TRBV7-2,TRBD2,CASSHGLAGTNEQFF,TGTGCCAGCAGCCACGGACTAGCGGGGACCAATGAGCAGTTCTTC
few,TRBJ1-1,TRBV20-1,-,CSARPPGEPEAFF,TGCAGTGCTAGGCCCCCCGGGGAGCCTGAAGCTTTCTTT
-,TRBJ1-4,TRBV11-1,TRBD1,CASSFTGARNLATNEKLFF,TGTGCCAGCAGCTTTACAGGGGCGCGGAACCTTGCAACTAATGAAAAACTGTTTTTT
-,TRBJ2-7,TRBV7-9,TRBD2,CASSSQTSADSYEQYF,TGTGCCAGCAGCTCCCAGACTAGCGCGGACTCCTACGAGCAGTACTTC
-,TRBJ1-2,TRBV7-9,-,CASSLDPGPLGYTF,TGTGCCAGCAGCTTAGACCCCGGACCCCTCGGCTACACCTTC
-,TRBJ1-5,TRBV15,-,CATSRVSGAEQPQHF,TGTGCCACCAGCAGAGTGAGCGGGGCGGAGCAGCCCCAGCATTTT
few,TRBJ2-1,TRBV25-1,TRBD2,CASSDPGLAEQFF,TGTGCCAGCAGTGACCCCGGACTAGCGGAGCAGTTCTTC
few,TRBJ2-1,TRBV3-1,TRBD2,CASSPRLAGVGRNEQFF,TGTGCCAGCAGCCCTCGACTAGCGGGAGTCGGGCGGAATGAGCAGTTCTTC
few,TRBJ1-1,TRBV6-1,TRBD1,CASRKQGTMNTEAFF,TGTGCCAGCAGAAAACAGGGGACTATGAACACTGAAGCTTTCTTT
few,TRBJ2-1,TRBV19,TRBD2,CASTIWRAGGPGNEQFF,TGTGCCAGTACCATCTGGAGAGCGGGAGGTCCGGGGAATGAGCAGTTCTTC
-,TRBJ1-2,TRBV12-3/TRBV12-4,-,CASTSVRVKGYTF,TGTGCCAGCACCTCGGTCAGGGTTAAAGGCTACACCTTC
-,TRBJ2-7,TRBV20-1,-,CSARDSSAGLVSYEQYF,TGCAGTGCTAGAGATTCTTCCGCGGGACTTGTCTCCTACGAGCAGTACTTC
-,TRBJ2-3,TRBV29-1,-,CSVELGQGVTDTQYF,TGCAGCGTTGAATTAGGCCAAGGGGTCACAGATACGCAGTATTTT
few,TRBJ2-5,TRBV24-1,-,CATSDSGTPEETQYF,TGTGCCACCAGTGACTCCGGGACACCCGAAGAGACCCAGTACTTC
few,TRBJ2-1,TRBV10-3,-,CAISWGSEQFF,TGTGCCATAAGCTGGGGGTCTGAGCAGTTCTTC
-,TRBJ2-1,TRBV9,-,CASSVPPGNEQFF,TGTGCCAGCAGCGTCCCTCCAGGGAATGAGCAGTTCTTC
-,TRBJ2-2,TRBV6-6,-,CASTHRSGELFF,TGTGCCAGCACACACCGATCCGGGGAGCTGTTTTTT
-,TRBJ2-7,TRBV27,TRBD2,CASSFSGLAGSYEQYF,TGTGCCAGCAGTTTCTCGGGACTAGCGGGTTCCTACGAGCAGTACTTC
-,TRBJ2-2,TRBV27,TRBD2,CASSPLGSGSAGELFF,TGTGCCAGCAGTCCCCTGGGTAGCGGGAGTGCCGGGGAGCTGTTTTTT
few,TRBJ2-1,TRBV5-1,TRBD2,CASSREGFNEQFF,TGCGCCAGCAGCCGGGAGGGTTTCAATGAGCAGTTCTTC
once,TRBJ2-7,TRBV10-1,-,CASSDSWGGEQYF,TGCGCCAGCAGTGACTCGTGGGGAGGCGAGCAGTACTTC
few,TRBJ2-1,TRBV19,TRBD2,CASSATSGLASYNEQFF,TGTGCCAGTAGTGCGACTAGCGGACTCGCCTCCTACAATGAGCAGTTCTTC
-,TRBJ2-1,TRBV29-1,TRBD2,CSVEDPETSGFINEQFF,TGCAGCGTTGAAGATCCTGAGACTAGCGGGTTTATCAATGAGCAGTTCTTC
-,TRBJ2-6,TRBV5-8,-,CASSLGQGLSGANVLTF,TGTGCCAGCAGCTTGGGTCAGGGACTGTCAGGGGCCAACGTCCTGACTTTC
once,TRBJ2-1,TRBV10-1,-,CASSRQPFYNEQFF,TGCGCCAGCAGCCGACAGCCGTTCTACAATGAGCAGTTCTTC
-,TRBJ2-7,TRBV7-8,TRBD2,CASSLSSGTGSYEQYF,TGTGCCAGCAGCTTATCTAGCGGGACTGGATCCTACGAGCAGTACTTC
few,TRBJ1-3,TRBV9,-,CASSVDRTAGNTIYF,TGTGCCAGCAGCGTAGACAGAACGGCTGGAAACACCATATATTTT
few,TRBJ2-1,TRBV4-2,-,CASSPQAGPNEQFF,TGTGCCAGCAGCCCCCAGGCGGGTCCCAATGAGCAGTTCTTC
few,TRBJ2-3,TRBV7-2,TRBD2,CASSLDGSGSADTQYF,TGTGCCAGCAGCTTAGATGGTAGCGGGAGTGCAGATACGCAGTATTTT
-,TRBJ2-7,TRBV7-9,TRBD2,CASSLLSRGSEQYF,TGTGCCAGCAGCCTACTTTCGCGGGGGTCCGAGCAGTACTTC
-,TRBJ2-1,TRBV7-3,-,CASSLNPASVNNEQFF,TGTGCCAGCAGCTTAAACCCGGCTAGCGTCAACAATGAGCAGTTCTTC
-,TRBJ1-3,TRBV5-6,-,CASSLGRGIPGNTIYF,TGTGCCAGCAGCTTGGGAAGGGGAATTCCTGGAAACACCATATATTTT
few,TRBJ2-7,TRBV11-2,-,CASSLGPFREQYF,TGTGCCAGCAGCCTAGGACCATTTCGCGAGCAGTACTTC
-,TRBJ1-6,TRBV6-1,-,CASLPAGSRAPLHF,TGTGCCAGCCTCCCGGCGGGTTCCAGGGCACCCCTCCACTTT